The 23 T cell receptor beta chains below come from one sample, sequenced in a study of blood T cell repertoires in COVID-19. Sequencing was performed with immunoSEQ multiplex PCR; in TCRdb, only in-frame clones are kept and a portion is missing. This table holds under 200,000 clones, 86% found once. Sequencing was done on a sample of peripheral blood. The source is a woman in her seventies with acute or convalescent COVID-19.

CDR3 amino acids: CASSFRGWGGRQPQHF. The CDR3 coding sequence is TGTGCCAGCAGCTTCCGAGGATGGGGGGGACGCCAGCCCCAGCATTTT. This rearrangement joins TRBV7-2 to TRBJ1-5; the D gene is possibly TRBD1 (5 bases). CDR1 and CDR2 (germline): SGHTA, FQGNSA. Trimming cost V 3 bases and J 7 bases, with 19 bases left between them. The CDR3 consists of 16 residues.

This sequence joins TRBV19 and TRBJ2-2; 7 bases fit TRBD1. J was trimmed by 6 bases and V by 6 bases; bases with no gene match: 4. The germline V gene has CDR1 LNHDA and CDR2 SQIVND (reference sequence). The CDR3 runs to 13 residues. The CDR3 loop is CASSLRGPGELFF. The CDR3, as DNA: TGTGCCAGTAGCTTGAGGGGGCCCGGGGAGCTGTTTTTT.

V gene TRBV6-4 combines with J gene TRBJ1-1; tentatively, D is TRBD1 (5 bases). Germline-derived CDR1 and CDR2 are MRHNA and SNTAGT. Trimming cost V 5 bases and J 3 bases, with 10 bases left between them. The CDR3 consists of 13 residues. The CDR3, as DNA: TGTGCCAGCAGTCTCAGGGTCGACACTGAAGCTTTCTTT. Its protein product is CASSLRVDTEAFF.

The J gene is TRBJ1-1, the V gene TRBV10-2, with D possibly TRBD1 on 5 matching bases. The germline gives CDR1 WSHSY, CDR2 SAAADI. V lost 5 bases, J lost 0 bases, and 10 bases lay in between. The CDR3 covers 14 residues. CDR3 DNA: TGCGCCAGCAGTATAGAACAGGTGAACACTGAAGCTTTCTTT. As protein: CASSIEQVNTEAFF.

The chain carries TRBV12-3 or TRBV12-4 and TRBJ1-4; D is ambiguous. The ends were cut back, 8 bases at V and 4 bases at J, with 8 bases in the middle. There are 12 residues in the CDR3. Written as DNA, the CDR3 is TGTGCCAGCGGGCAGGATAATGAAAAACTGTTTTTT. It is translated as CASGQDNEKLFF.

The rearrangement uses TRBV6-5 and TRBJ1-6, with a weak D call TRBD1 (6 bases). This CDR3 region has 16 residues. The germline CDR1 and CDR2 sequences are MNHEY and SVGAGI. Trimming left V 0 bases short and J 10 bases short, with 16 bases between. CDR3 residues: CASSYSGHSPSSPLHF. As DNA, the CDR3 is TGTGCCAGCAGTTACTCGGGACACTCGCCGAGCTCACCCCTCCACTTT.

The chain recombines TRBV5-1 with TRBJ1-4; tentatively, D is TRBD1 (6 bases). Germline assignment: CDR1 SGHRS and CDR2 YFSETQ. Trimming left V 4 bases short and J 11 bases short, with 15 bases between. The CDR3 covers 13 residues. Here the CDR3 DNA reads TGCGCCAGCAGCCCGGTCCAGGGGACGAAACTGTTTTTT. Translating it yields CASSPVQGTKLFF. The entire variable domain, with the rest obtained from reference TRBV5-1 and TRBJ1-4, is as follows: KAGVTQTPRYLIKTRGQQVTLSCSPISGHRSVSWYQQTPGQGLQFLFEYFSETQRNKGNFPGRFSGRQFSNSRSEMNVSTLELGDSALYLCASSPVQGTKLFFGSGTQLSVL.

This sequence joins TRBV5-3 and TRBJ1-3; 8 bases are a match to TRBD1. TRBV5-3 counts as an open reading frame of uncertain function. The CDR3 consists of 15 residues. The V segment lost 4 bases and the J segment 5 bases; nucleotides outside the gene matches: 8. DNA of the CDR3: TGTGCCAGAAGCCCAAGGACAGGGAGGCGAAACACCATATATTTT. Translation: CARSPRTGRRNTIYF.

The chain uses TRBV6-5 and TRBJ1-3; possible D gene TRBD1, 5 bases. Germline V CDR1 and CDR2: MNHEY, SVGAGI. Trimming left V 8 bases short and J 0 bases short, with 14 bases between. CDR3 length: 15 residues. CDR3 nucleotides: TGTGCCAGCGCTCGGGGGGAACCCTCTGGAAACACCATATATTTT. Its translation: CASARGEPSGNTIYF.

The chain uses TRBV9 and TRBJ1-3; tentatively, D is TRBD1 (5 bases). From germline, CDR1 is SGDLS and CDR2 YYNGEE. This CDR3 is 17 amino acids long. Trimming cost V 0 bases and J 4 bases, with 17 bases left between them. CDR3 nucleotides: TGTGCCAGCAGCGTAGACCCGCAGGGAACTACGGGAAACACCATATATTTT. Translating gives CASSVDPQGTTGNTIYF.

This clone has just one count. The chain combines TRBV5-4 with TRBJ2-5, with a weak D call TRBD2 (6 bases). This CDR3 comprises 16 residues. The V gene's germline CDR1 is SGHNT and CDR2 YYREEE (reference sequence). V was trimmed by 3 bases and J by 1 base, leaving 16 bases between them. Here the CDR3 reads CASSSLARGSQETQYF. The CDR3 DNA sequence: TGTGCCAGCAGCTCTCTCGCCCGGGGGTCCCAAGAGACCCAGTACTTC.

This chain joins TRBV6-5 and TRBJ1-2; D possibly corresponds to TRBD1 (6 bases). The CDR3 is 11 amino acids. V lost 9 bases, J lost 6 bases, and 11 bases lay in between. Germline assignment: CDR1 MNHEY and CDR2 SVGAGI. CDR3 amino acids: CASQGRDGYTF. The CDR3 nucleotides are TGTGCCAGTCAGGGGCGGGATGGCTACACCTTC.

This chain uses TRBV3-1 (or the pseudogene TRBV3-2) with TRBJ1-2; 9 bases are shared with TRBD1. Trimming at V came to 5 bases and at J to 8 bases, leaving 9 bases not matched to a gene. The CDR3 is made up of 14 amino acids. In germline, CDR1 is LGHDT, CDR2 YNNKEL (reference sequence). The CDR3 nucleotides are TGTGCCAGCAGCGAGGGACAGGGAGTCGTCGGCTACACCTTC. This sequence encodes CASSEGQGVVGYTF.

As DNA, the CDR3 is TGTGCCAGCTCACCACAAGGAGGGAACACTGAAGCTTTCTTT. This translates into CASSPQGGNTEAFF. The chain carries TRBV18 and TRBJ1-1, with no clear D. This CDR3 region has 14 residues. The ends were cut back, 1 base at V and 1 base at J, with 7 bases in the middle. Germline V lookup: CDR1 KGHSH, CDR2 LQKENI.

The chain recombines TRBV5-1 with TRBJ1-4; D not resolved. Germline CDR1 reads SGHRS; CDR2 reads YFSETQ. The CDR3 extends over 17 amino acids. Trimming left V 4 bases short and J 0 bases short, with 16 bases between. CDR3 nucleotide sequence: TGCGCCAGCAGCAGAAACGAAGACTCCACAACTAATGAAAAACTGTTTTTT. Translation: CASSRNEDSTTNEKLFF. Filled out from reference TRBV5-1 and TRBJ1-4, the complete variable domain reads KAGVTQTPRYLIKTRGQQVTLSCSPISGHRSVSWYQQTPGQGLQFLFEYFSETQRNKGNFPGRFSGRQFSNSRSEMNVSTLELGDSALYLCASSRNEDSTTNEKLFFGSGTQLSVL.

This chain links TRBV6-2 or TRBV6-3 with TRBJ2-3; TRBD2 matches at 14 bases. Germline CDR1 is MNHEY and CDR2 is SVGEGT. After removal of 6 bases from V and 0 bases from J, the junction contained 8 bases not matched to a gene. CDR3 size: 18 residues. This CDR3 is CASSSGTSGSWSTDTQYF. CDR3 in DNA: TGTGCCAGCAGCTCCGGGACTAGCGGGAGTTGGAGCACAGATACGCAGTATTTT.

The CDR3 DNA reads TGTGCCAGTAGTATAGGGGACAGGGGGAAAAGGTCAGCTGAAGCTTTCTTT. Amino acids: CASSIGDRGKRSAEAFF. The chain couples TRBV19 to TRBJ1-1; 11 nucleotides agree with TRBD1. V lost 1 base, J lost 6 bases, and 10 bases stayed unmatched. The CDR3 sequence is 17 residues long. The germline V gene has CDR1 LNHDA and CDR2 SQIVND (reference sequence).

The V and J genes are TRBV28 and TRBJ2-3, with 7 nucleotides matching TRBD1. Germline V lookup: CDR1 MDHEN, CDR2 SYDVKM. The CDR3 sequence is 16 residues long. V gave up 6 bases and J gave up 1 base; unmatched junction bases: 10. CDR3 residues: CASRRRQGWGTDTQYF. The CDR3 nucleotides are TGTGCCAGCAGACGGCGACAGGGATGGGGCACAGATACGCAGTATTTT. Based on the CDR3 plus reference TRBV28 and TRBJ2-3, the full variable domain is DVKVTQSSRYLVKRTGEKVFLECVQDMDHENMFWYRQDPGLGLRLIYFSYDVKMKEKGDIPEGYSVSREKKERFSLILESASTNQTSMYLCASRRRQGWGTDTQYFGPGTRLTVL.

The chain combines TRBV20-1 with TRBJ1-5; D not resolved. This CDR3 has 15 amino acids. The germline V gene encodes CDR1 DFQATT and CDR2 SNEGSKA (reference sequence). Trimming shortened V by 3 bases and J by 1 base, and 13 bases separated the two germline ends. Written as DNA, the CDR3 is TGCAGTGCTAGTCTCGGAGCCTCAAGCAATCAGCCCCAGCATTTT. It is translated as CSASLGASSNQPQHF.

J is TRBJ2-5 and V is TRBV3-1 (or the pseudogene TRBV3-2); TRBD2 is a possible D gene (5 bases). Germline-derived CDR1 and CDR2 are LGHDT and YNNKEL (reference sequence). Trimming removed 4 bases at V and 5 bases at J, with 23 bases between. The CDR3 has 17 residues. In DNA, the CDR3 is TGTGCCAGCAGCCCCCCCGGTCGGGCTAGCAGTCGGGAGACCCAGTACTTC. Its protein is CASSPPGRASSRETQYF.

The rearrangement links TRBV20-1 to TRBJ1-5, with 7 nucleotides matching TRBD1. The CDR3 runs 15 residues. Germline V gene data show CDR1 as DFQATT and CDR2 as SNEGSKA (reference sequence). The trim removed 3 bases at V and 3 bases at J, leaving 8 bases unmatched. CDR3 loop: CSASPTGKDNQPQHF. CDR3 coding DNA: TGCAGTGCTAGTCCGACAGGGAAGGACAATCAGCCCCAGCATTTT.

The chain combines TRBV5-1 with TRBJ2-2; 10 nucleotides align to TRBD1. V was pared by 3 bases and J by 5 bases, with 4 bases of the junction left unmatched. The CDR3 loop spans 15 amino acids. Per germline, CDR1 SGHRS and CDR2 YFSETQ. The CDR3 loop reads CASSSDRGWTGELFF. The CDR3 nucleotides read TGCGCCAGCAGCTCGGACAGGGGGTGGACCGGGGAGCTGTTTTTT.

The genes are TRBV7-9 and TRBJ2-7; the match to TRBD1 covers 7 bases. Per the germline V gene, CDR1 is SEHNR and CDR2 is FQNEAQ (reference sequence). The CDR3 has 14 amino acids. After removal of 5 bases from V and 3 bases from J, the junction contained 7 bases not matched to a gene. CDR3 nucleotide sequence: TGTGCCAGCAGCATCCCGGGACAGCGCTACGAGCAGTACTTC. Translation gives CASSIPGQRYEQYF.